One sample yielded the 17 T cell receptor beta chains listed below, sequenced in a study of control samples from healthy donors and cancer patients. The repertoire was sequenced with immunoSEQ multiplex PCR; TCRdb's copy has only in-frame clones and lacks some. The sample lists around 80,000 clones, approximately 90% occurring once. The sample was blood. The source is a woman between 45 and 60 years old in good health.

The chain has TRBV2 and TRBJ1-2; D call uncertain. This CDR3 comprises 13 residues. Per the germline V gene, CDR1 is SNHLY and CDR2 is FYNNEI. Trimming took off 5 bases at V and 8 bases at J, with 15 bases between the two ends. Written as DNA, the CDR3 is TGTGCCAGCAGTTACGACCGGGTTCGAGGCTACACCTTC. Protein product: CASSYDRVRGYTF.

The chain recombines TRBV2 with TRBJ1-5; D perhaps matches TRBD1 (6 bases). V lost 2 bases and J 7 bases, leaving 15 bases between the germline ends. The CDR3 runs 15 residues. Germline V lookup: CDR1 SNHLY, CDR2 FYNNEI. Written as DNA, the CDR3 is TGTGCCAGCAGTGAAAATGGGGGGGGCGTGCAGCCCCAGCATTTT. It yields the protein CASSENGGGVQPQHF.

This rearrangement joins TRBV11-2 to TRBJ2-2; TRBD1 matches at 9 bases. This CDR3 has 17 residues. Germline V gene lookup returns CDR1 SGHAT and CDR2 FQNNGV. The V segment lost 5 bases and the J segment 1 base; nucleotides outside the gene matches: 8. The DNA of the CDR3 is TGTGCCAGCAGCCTAAGGAGACAGGGGGAGAACACCGGGGAGCTGTTTTTT. This encodes CASSLRRQGENTGELFF. The whole variable domain, remainder taken from reference TRBV11-2 and TRBJ2-2, is EAGVAQSPRYKIIEKRQSVAFWCNPISGHATLYWYQQILGQGPKLLIQFQNNGVVDDSQLPKDRFSAERLKGVDSTLKIQPAKLEDSAVYLCASSLRRQGENTGELFFGEGSRLTVL.

The genes are TRBV7-9 and TRBJ2-2; D remains ambiguous. From germline, CDR1 is SEHNR and CDR2 FQNEAQ (reference sequence). This CDR3 comprises 16 residues. With 1 base removed from V and 3 bases from J, the gap between germline ends came to 12 bases. CDR3 in DNA: TGTGCCAGCAGCTTAGGCTTCCAGGAGTACACCGGGGAGCTGTTTTTT. Protein sequence: CASSLGFQEYTGELFF.

Remarks on this clone: Other DNA sequences of this sample code for an identical CDR3. The chain carries TRBV5-1 and TRBJ1-5, with unresolved D. The CDR3 length is 13 residues. Germline values: CDR1 SGHRS, CDR2 YFSETQ. Trimming stripped 0 bases from V and 7 bases from J, with 8 bases between. CDR3 loop: CASSLDGNQPQHF. For the CDR3, the DNA is TGCGCCAGCAGCTTGGATGGGAACCAGCCCCAGCATTTT.

There are a few counts of this clone. The chain couples TRBV27 to TRBJ1-2; D possibly corresponds to TRBD1 (5 bases). The CDR3 extends over 13 amino acids. Per germline, CDR1 MNHEY and CDR2 SMNVEV (reference sequence). The V gene lost 0 bases and the J gene lost 7 bases, with 9 bases spanning the gap. The CDR3: CASSLSGVFGYTF. Here the CDR3 DNA reads TGTGCCAGCAGTTTATCGGGGGTTTTTGGCTACACCTTC.

This clone came up once. The genes are TRBV6-5 and TRBJ2-3, with D unclear. The CDR3 sequence is 11 residues long. V was pared by 3 bases and J by 8 bases, with 6 bases between. Germline CDR1 and CDR2: MNHEY and SVGAGI. The CDR3 DNA sequence: TGTGCCAGCAGTTATTCCTCTACGCAGTATTTT. Protein sequence: CASSYSSTQYF.

V is TRBV9 and J is TRBJ2-7; D might be TRBD2 (7 bases). This CDR3 region has 14 residues. Deletions cut 0 bases from V and 2 bases from J, with 9 bases between. Germline V lookup: CDR1 SGDLS, CDR2 YYNGEE. The CDR3 DNA reads as TGTGCCAGCAGCGTAGAGGGGGGGCCCTACGAGCAGTACTTC. Amino acid sequence: CASSVEGGPYEQYF.

The gene calls are TRBV4-1 and TRBJ1-5; tentative D call: TRBD1 (6 bases). Trimming cost V 3 bases and J 1 base, with 16 bases left between them. Per germline, CDR1 MGHRA and CDR2 YSYEKL. This CDR3 comprises 17 residues. Written as DNA, the CDR3 is TGCGCCAGCAGCCAGCTTGGCAGGGGAAGGAGCAATCAGCCCCAGCATTTT. Translation: CASSQLGRGRSNQPQHF.

The rearrangement links TRBV6-6 to TRBJ2-5, with 8 bases matching TRBD1. The length of the CDR3 is 15 residues. CDR1 and CDR2 (germline): MNHNY, SVGAGI (reference sequence). J lost 3 bases, V lost 4 bases, and 7 bases had no gene match. The CDR3 DNA reads as TGTGCCAGCAGTTTCTCCCCGACAGGGGAAGAGACCCAGTACTTC. The encoded protein is CASSFSPTGEETQYF.

The gene calls are TRBV11-2 and TRBJ2-2, with D tentatively TRBD2 (6 bases). The CDR3 sequence is 15 residues long. Trimming cost V 5 bases and J 3 bases, with 13 bases left between them. The germline CDR1 and CDR2 sequences are SGHAT and FQNNGV. CDR3 in amino acids: CASSLSGGYTGELFF. The CDR3 coding sequence is TGTGCCAGCAGCCTATCCGGGGGTTACACCGGGGAGCTGTTTTTT. The full variable domain, its missing parts supplied by reference TRBV11-2 and TRBJ2-2, is EAGVAQSPRYKIIEKRQSVAFWCNPISGHATLYWYQQILGQGPKLLIQFQNNGVVDDSQLPKDRFSAERLKGVDSTLKIQPAKLEDSAVYLCASSLSGGYTGELFFGEGSRLTVL.

In nucleotides, the CDR3 is TGTGCCACCAGCAACCCCGGGGACTTATCCTACGAGCAGTACTTC. Residues: CATSNPGDLSYEQYF. This chain links TRBV15 with TRBJ2-7; D might be TRBD2 (6 bases). Germline V gene lookup returns CDR1 LNHNV and CDR2 YYDKDF (reference sequence). V lost 4 bases and J 1 base, leaving 14 bases between the germline ends. The CDR3 consists of 15 residues.

This chain joins TRBV5-4 and TRBJ1-2; the D is unclear. V lost 0 bases, J lost 8 bases, and 11 bases lay in between. CDR1 is SGHNT and CDR2 is YYREEE in the germline V gene (reference sequence). The CDR3 is made up of 13 amino acids. The CDR3, as DNA: TGTGCCAGCAGCTTGGGGCCAGGAGAAGGCTACACCTTC. Translating gives CASSLGPGEGYTF.

The chain employs TRBV10-3 and TRBJ2-6; D could derive from TRBD1 or TRBD2 (5 bases each). The V gene lost 11 bases and the J gene lost 0 bases, with 17 bases spanning the gap. CDR1 and CDR2 (germline): ENHRY, SYGVKD. The CDR3 contains 16 residues. CDR3 nucleotide sequence: TGTGCCGCCTCCGGGGCATCAGGCTCTGGGGCCAACGTCCTGACTTTC. Translation gives CAASGASGSGANVLTF.

Worth noting for this clone: Within the sample, other DNA sequences also encode this same CDR3. The genes are TRBV7-9 and TRBJ2-2; D not resolved. V shed 5 bases and J shed 1 base, with 5 bases lying between them. This CDR3 region has 13 residues. Germline loops: CDR1 SEHNR, CDR2 FQNEAQ (reference sequence). The CDR3 nucleotides read TGTGCCAGCAGCCCGCAGAACACCGGGGAGCTGTTTTTT. It codes for CASSPQNTGELFF.

The chain recombines TRBV7-8 with TRBJ1-6, with D uncertain. Trimming stripped 5 bases from V and 9 bases from J, with 14 bases between. CDR1 and CDR2 (germline): SGHVS, FQNEAQ. This CDR3 is 14 amino acids long. CDR3 DNA: TGTGCCAGCAGCCTCCTTAGTAATGGTTCACCCCTCCACTTT. Encoded protein: CASSLLSNGSPLHF.

The chain is built from TRBV9 and TRBJ1-6; 10 nucleotides agree with TRBD1. J gave up 7 bases and V 4 bases, and 5 bases lay outside the gene matches. The germline V gene has CDR1 SGDLS and CDR2 YYNGEE. The length of the CDR3 is 15 residues. The CDR3 DNA follows: TGTGCCAGCAGCCCGGGACAGGGGAAAAATTCACCCCTCCACTTT. It encodes CASSPGQGKNSPLHF.